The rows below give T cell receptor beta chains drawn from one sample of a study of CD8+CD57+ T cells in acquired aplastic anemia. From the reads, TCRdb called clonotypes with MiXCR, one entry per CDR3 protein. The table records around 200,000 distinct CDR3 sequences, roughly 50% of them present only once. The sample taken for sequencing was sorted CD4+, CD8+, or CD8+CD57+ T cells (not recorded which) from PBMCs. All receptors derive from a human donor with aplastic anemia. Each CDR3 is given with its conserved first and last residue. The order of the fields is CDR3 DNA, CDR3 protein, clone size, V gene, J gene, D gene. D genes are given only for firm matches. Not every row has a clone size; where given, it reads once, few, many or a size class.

CDR3 DNA: TGTGCCACCAGCAGAACCGGGTCGAACACTGAAGCTTTCTTT; CDR3 protein: CATSRTGSNTEAFF; clone size: few; V gene: TRBV15; J gene: TRBJ1-1; D gene: -
CDR3 DNA: TGTGCCAGTAGTATCTGGGGCTCTGGGGCCAACGTCCTGACTTTC; CDR3 protein: CASSIWGSGANVLTF; clone size: many; V gene: TRBV19; J gene: TRBJ2-6; D gene: -
CDR3 DNA: TGTGCCAGCAGTGCCCCCCTGACTGGGCGAGAGACCCAGTACTTC; CDR3 protein: CASSAPLTGRETQYF; clone size: many; V gene: TRBV2; J gene: TRBJ2-5; D gene: -
CDR3 DNA: TGCAGTGCTAGAAGGCAGGAGAATTCACCCCTCCACTTT; CDR3 protein: CSARRQENSPLHF; clone size: -; V gene: TRBV20-1; J gene: TRBJ1-6; D gene: -
CDR3 DNA: TGCAGCGTTGAAAGGCAGGACTATGGCTACACCTTC; CDR3 protein: CSVERQDYGYTF; clone size: -; V gene: TRBV29-1; J gene: TRBJ1-2; D gene: -
CDR3 DNA: TGCAGTGCCCTCATCTACGAGCAGTACTTC; CDR3 protein: CSALIYEQYF; clone size: -; V gene: TRBV20-1; J gene: TRBJ2-7; D gene: -
CDR3 DNA: TGCAGTGCCATGGCCCCGGGTCGGGGGGGTTCCTACGAGCAGTACTTC; CDR3 protein: CSAMAPGRGGSYEQYF; clone size: many; V gene: TRBV20-1; J gene: TRBJ2-7; D gene: TRBD2
CDR3 DNA: TGTGCCAGCAGCTTATATGGCAGGGGATCCTACAATGAGCAGTTCTTC; CDR3 protein: CASSLYGRGSYNEQFF; clone size: -; V gene: TRBV11-2; J gene: TRBJ2-1; D gene: -
CDR3 DNA: TGTGCCAGCAGCGATCACAGGGGGGCGGGGGAGCAGTACTTC; CDR3 protein: CASSDHRGAGEQYF; clone size: many; V gene: TRBV9; J gene: TRBJ2-7; D gene: TRBD1
CDR3 DNA: TGTGCCAGCAGTCTCGAGGGGGGTCAGCCCCAGCATTTT; CDR3 protein: CASSLEGGQPQHF; clone size: few; V gene: TRBV6-5; J gene: TRBJ1-5; D gene: -
CDR3 DNA: TGCGCCAGCAGTGAGTCGGGGATACTCGGGGAGCTGTTTTTT; CDR3 protein: CASSESGILGELFF; clone size: -; V gene: TRBV10-1; J gene: TRBJ2-2; D gene: -
CDR3 DNA: TGTGCCAGCAGATCCTACGAGCAGTACTTC; CDR3 protein: CASRSYEQYF; clone size: -; V gene: TRBV9; J gene: TRBJ2-7; D gene: -
CDR3 DNA: TGCAGTTTTCTCCGGCCCGGGACTAGCTCCTACAATGAGCAGTTCTTC; CDR3 protein: CSFLRPGTSSYNEQFF; clone size: -; V gene: TRBV20-1; J gene: TRBJ2-1; D gene: TRBD2
CDR3 DNA: TGTGCCACCAGTGCTGCAGGGAGCAACACTGAAGCTTTCTTT; CDR3 protein: CATSAAGSNTEAFF; clone size: -; V gene: TRBV24-1; J gene: TRBJ1-1; D gene: -
CDR3 DNA: TGTGCCAGCAGCGTAGGGGACAGTTTCGGGTACGAGCAGTACTTC; CDR3 protein: CASSVGDSFGYEQYF; clone size: -; V gene: TRBV9; J gene: TRBJ2-7; D gene: TRBD1
CDR3 DNA: TGTGCCAGCAGCGCCCGGGACATTCAAGATACGCAGTATTTT; CDR3 protein: CASSARDIQDTQYF; clone size: few; V gene: TRBV3-1; J gene: TRBJ2-3; D gene: -
CDR3 DNA: TGCAGTGCTAGATTGAACAGGGAAAACATTCAGTACTTC; CDR3 protein: CSARLNRENIQYF; clone size: many; V gene: TRBV20-1; J gene: TRBJ2-4; D gene: -
CDR3 DNA: TGTGCCAGCAGCCAAGATCCGGCAGGGGGCTACGAGCAGTACTTC; CDR3 protein: CASSQDPAGGYEQYF; clone size: few; V gene: TRBV4-2; J gene: TRBJ2-7; D gene: TRBD1
CDR3 DNA: TGTGCCGGCAGCCGGACAGTTTTTGAGACCCAGTACTTC; CDR3 protein: CAGSRTVFETQYF; clone size: -; V gene: TRBV7-3; J gene: TRBJ2-5; D gene: -
CDR3 DNA: TGTGCCAGCAGTGATGACAGGGCTAGGGGCTCCTATAATTCACCCCTCCACTTT; CDR3 protein: CASSDDRARGSYNSPLHF; clone size: -; V gene: TRBV25-1; J gene: TRBJ1-6; D gene: TRBD1
CDR3 DNA: TGCAGTGCCAGGGACTCTAGTCTATATGGCTACACCTTC; CDR3 protein: CSARDSSLYGYTF; clone size: many; V gene: TRBV20-1; J gene: TRBJ1-2; D gene: -
CDR3 DNA: TGTGCCAGCAGCCCAGTGAGGACTACTGGCCTGAACGAGCAGTACTTC; CDR3 protein: CASSPVRTTGLNEQYF; clone size: -; V gene: TRBV12-3/TRBV12-4; J gene: TRBJ2-7; D gene: -
CDR3 DNA: TGCGCCAGCAGCTTGGGTCCGACAGAGACCAGCTCCTATAATTCACCCCTCCACTTT; CDR3 protein: CASSLGPTETSSYNSPLHF; clone size: -; V gene: TRBV5-1; J gene: TRBJ1-6; D gene: -
CDR3 DNA: TGTGCCAGCAGCAAAATTGACAGTCCAACCTACGAGCAGTACTTC; CDR3 protein: CASSKIDSPTYEQYF; clone size: -; V gene: TRBV7-9; J gene: TRBJ2-7; D gene: -
CDR3 DNA: TGCAGTGCTAAGGGGAATTACAATGAGCAGTTCTTC; CDR3 protein: CSAKGNYNEQFF; clone size: -; V gene: TRBV20-1; J gene: TRBJ2-1; D gene: -
CDR3 DNA: TGTGCCAGTAGTGCACTTCGCCGGGACAGTAATGAAAAACTGTTTTTT; CDR3 protein: CASSALRRDSNEKLFF; clone size: many; V gene: TRBV19; J gene: TRBJ1-4; D gene: TRBD1
CDR3 DNA: TGTGCCAGTAGTATTTCGGACAGTAACTATGGCTACACCTTC; CDR3 protein: CASSISDSNYGYTF; clone size: many; V gene: TRBV19; J gene: TRBJ1-2; D gene: -
CDR3 DNA: TGTGCCAGCAATCGGGACAGTAATTCACCCCTCCACTTT; CDR3 protein: CASNRDSNSPLHF; clone size: few; V gene: TRBV25-1; J gene: TRBJ1-6; D gene: TRBD1
CDR3 DNA: TGTGCCAGCAGCTTACTACTAGGCTACAATGAGCAGTTCTTC; CDR3 protein: CASSLLLGYNEQFF; clone size: -; V gene: TRBV11-2; J gene: TRBJ2-1; D gene: -
CDR3 DNA: TGTGCCACCAGTGATCCCACAGATACAGATACGCAGTATTTT; CDR3 protein: CATSDPTDTDTQYF; clone size: -; V gene: TRBV24-1; J gene: TRBJ2-3; D gene: -
CDR3 DNA: TGTGCCAGCACGGTAGGGGGATCAGGTTTCTTC; CDR3 protein: CASTVGGSGFF; clone size: many; V gene: TRBV12-3/TRBV12-4; J gene: TRBJ2-1; D gene: -
CDR3 DNA: TGTGCCAGCAGTTCTCCAGGGACCTCCTCACCCCTCCACTTT; CDR3 protein: CASSSPGTSSPLHF; clone size: many; V gene: TRBV12-3/TRBV12-4; J gene: TRBJ1-6; D gene: -
CDR3 DNA: TGTGCCATCAGTGAGACCTTGACAGGGGACTATGGCTACACCTTC; CDR3 protein: CAISETLTGDYGYTF; clone size: -; V gene: TRBV10-3; J gene: TRBJ1-2; D gene: TRBD1
CDR3 DNA: TGCATAGGACAGGGCTGGTATGGCTACACCTTC; CDR3 protein: CIGQGWYGYTF; clone size: -; V gene: TRBV20-1; J gene: TRBJ1-2; D gene: TRBD1
CDR3 DNA: TGTGCCAGCAGGGGCCACTCTGGAAACACCATATATTTT; CDR3 protein: CASRGHSGNTIYF; clone size: -; V gene: TRBV6-1; J gene: TRBJ1-3; D gene: -
CDR3 DNA: TGTGCCAGCAGCTCCGGGACAGGGGCAGATTCACCCCTCCACTTT; CDR3 protein: CASSSGTGADSPLHF; clone size: -; V gene: TRBV5-8; J gene: TRBJ1-6; D gene: TRBD1
CDR3 DNA: TGTGCCAGCGAACAGGGGTACTCCTATAATTCACCCCTCCACTTT; CDR3 protein: CASEQGYSYNSPLHF; clone size: many; V gene: TRBV19; J gene: TRBJ1-6; D gene: TRBD1
CDR3 DNA: TGTGCCACCAGCAGAGTTAGCGGGGGGGCGTTTGAGCAGTTCTTC; CDR3 protein: CATSRVSGGAFEQFF; clone size: few; V gene: TRBV15; J gene: TRBJ2-1; D gene: TRBD2
CDR3 DNA: TGTGCCAGCACCCAAGCAGGGACAGAGGGCCAGCCCCAGCATTTT; CDR3 protein: CASTQAGTEGQPQHF; clone size: -; V gene: TRBV7-8; J gene: TRBJ1-5; D gene: TRBD1
CDR3 DNA: TGCAGTGCTAGGGCTTCTAGCGGAGCCTTACAAGAGACCCAGTACTTC; CDR3 protein: CSARASSGALQETQYF; clone size: -; V gene: TRBV20-1; J gene: TRBJ2-5; D gene: TRBD2
CDR3 DNA: TGTGCCAGCAGCAAGGACAGGGATACGCAGTATTTT; CDR3 protein: CASSKDRDTQYF; clone size: few; V gene: TRBV14; J gene: TRBJ2-3; D gene: TRBD1
CDR3 DNA: TGTGCCAGCAGCGTAGGGGAGCGGGAGACCCAGTACTTC; CDR3 protein: CASSVGERETQYF; clone size: -; V gene: TRBV9; J gene: TRBJ2-5; D gene: -
CDR3 DNA: TGTGCCAGCACGGACAGGGAGACTAACTATGGCTACACCTTC; CDR3 protein: CASTDRETNYGYTF; clone size: -; V gene: TRBV7-8; J gene: TRBJ1-2; D gene: TRBD1
CDR3 DNA: TGTGCCAGTAGTACAACGACAGGGACCCTGGATACGCAGTATTTT; CDR3 protein: CASSTTTGTLDTQYF; clone size: -; V gene: TRBV19; J gene: TRBJ2-3; D gene: TRBD1
CDR3 DNA: TGCGCCAGCAGCTTCGAACAGCGGAACACTGAAGCTTTCTTT; CDR3 protein: CASSFEQRNTEAFF; clone size: -; V gene: TRBV5-1; J gene: TRBJ1-1; D gene: -
CDR3 DNA: TGTGCCATCGCCCAGGGATACTCATTGAACACTGAAGCTTTCTTT; CDR3 protein: CAIAQGYSLNTEAFF; clone size: -; V gene: TRBV10-3; J gene: TRBJ1-1; D gene: -
CDR3 DNA: TGTGCCAGCAGCTTTTTCCGGGTACAAACCTACGAGCAGTACTTC; CDR3 protein: CASSFFRVQTYEQYF; clone size: many; V gene: TRBV5-6; J gene: TRBJ2-7; D gene: -
CDR3 DNA: TGTGCCAGCAGCCAGATAGCGGGGGGGCCTAAGAGGCCTCCCTACAATGAGCAGTTCTTC; CDR3 protein: CASSQIAGGPKRPPYNEQFF; clone size: few; V gene: TRBV4-2; J gene: TRBJ2-1; D gene: TRBD2
CDR3 DNA: TGCGCCAGCAGTGAGTGGAGACTAACGAGAGGGGTGGAGCAGTTCTTC; CDR3 protein: CASSEWRLTRGVEQFF; clone size: -; V gene: TRBV10-2; J gene: TRBJ2-1; D gene: -
CDR3 DNA: TGTGCCATCAGAAACACAGGGAGCTCCTACAATGAGCAGTTCTTC; CDR3 protein: CAIRNTGSSYNEQFF; clone size: -; V gene: TRBV10-3; J gene: TRBJ2-1; D gene: -
CDR3 DNA: TGCAGTGCTAGAGGTTCGGAGGGTTCCTCACCCCTCCACTTT; CDR3 protein: CSARGSEGSSPLHF; clone size: -; V gene: TRBV20-1; J gene: TRBJ1-6; D gene: -
CDR3 DNA: TGTGCCAGCAGCTTTGAGTCCACCTCTCGGAATGAGCAGTTCTTC; CDR3 protein: CASSFESTSRNEQFF; clone size: many; V gene: TRBV7-2; J gene: TRBJ2-1; D gene: -
CDR3 DNA: TGTGCCAGCAAACTAGCGGGGGGAAATGAGCAGTTCTTC; CDR3 protein: CASKLAGGNEQFF; clone size: many; V gene: TRBV12-3/TRBV12-4; J gene: TRBJ2-1; D gene: TRBD2
CDR3 DNA: TGTGCCAGCACCGGACAGGCCCACGAGCAGTACTTC; CDR3 protein: CASTGQAHEQYF; clone size: -; V gene: TRBV7-9; J gene: TRBJ2-7; D gene: TRBD1
CDR3 DNA: TGTGCCAGCAGCCAAGAAGGGAGGGAGACCCAGTACTTC; CDR3 protein: CASSQEGRETQYF; clone size: -; V gene: TRBV3-1; J gene: TRBJ2-5; D gene: -
CDR3 DNA: TGTGCCAGCAGTTTAAGTCTAGCGGGGCCAGATACGCAGTATTTT; CDR3 protein: CASSLSLAGPDTQYF; clone size: -; V gene: TRBV12-3/TRBV12-4; J gene: TRBJ2-3; D gene: TRBD2
CDR3 DNA: TGCGCCAGCAGCTTTGCCGGGACAGGATTGAGCCCCCAGGCTTTCTTT; CDR3 protein: CASSFAGTGLSPQAFF; clone size: few; V gene: TRBV5-1; J gene: TRBJ1-1; D gene: TRBD1
CDR3 DNA: TGTGCCAGCAGCTTAGTAGGGAGCGGAGATACGCAGTATTTT; CDR3 protein: CASSLVGSGDTQYF; clone size: -; V gene: TRBV7-9; J gene: TRBJ2-3; D gene: -
CDR3 DNA: TGTGCCATCGGACGGGGGGGCAGAGAGACCCAGTACTTC; CDR3 protein: CAIGRGGRETQYF; clone size: -; V gene: TRBV10-3; J gene: TRBJ2-5; D gene: TRBD2